This paragraph reports one TCR beta chain. Its specificity is not known. These data belong to a study of neoadjuvant anti-PD-1 for oral cavity cancer. Across the whole study: Most patients had three to four biweekly doses of 3 mg/kg nivolumab before resection. Regarding the study as a whole: PBMC Gini-index clonality exceeded responders' in non-responders post-nivolumab. Higher pretreatment blood Treg/Th17 ratios correlated with higher pretreatment blood and lower post-treatment tumor TCRbeta clonality.

Patients were newly diagnosed with stage II-IVA oral cavity squamous cell carcinoma without prior systemic or radiation treatment. Only in-frame clones appear in the TCRdb table, and some are missing; sequencing was by immunoSEQ multiplex PCR. The table shows tens of thousands of clones, with around four fifths occurring only once. CDR1 is SGDLS, CDR2 YYNGEE, per germline. Unmatched junction bases numbered 5, after V lost 0 bases and J lost 6 bases. CDR3 size: 14 residues. Here the sequenced sample was PBMCs, taken before nivolumab (anti-PD-1) treatment. V is TRBV9 and J is TRBJ2-5; TRBD1 aligns across 7 bases. This clonotype originated in a person between 40 and 80 years old with oral cavity squamous cell carcinoma. The CDR3 here is CASSVVDRTKTQYF. DNA of the CDR3: TGTGCCAGCAGCGTAGTGGACAGGACAAAGACCCAGTACTTC.